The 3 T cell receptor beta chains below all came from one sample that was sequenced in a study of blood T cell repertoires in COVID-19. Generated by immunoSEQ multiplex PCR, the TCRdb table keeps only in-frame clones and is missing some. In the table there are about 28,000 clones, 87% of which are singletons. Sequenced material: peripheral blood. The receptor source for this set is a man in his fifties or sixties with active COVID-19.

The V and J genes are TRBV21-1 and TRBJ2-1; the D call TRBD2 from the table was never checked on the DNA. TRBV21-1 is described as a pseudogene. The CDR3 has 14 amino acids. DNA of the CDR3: TGTGCCAGCAGCCTTTTATGCGGGGGCAATGAGCAGTTCTTC. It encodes CASSLLCGGNEQFF.

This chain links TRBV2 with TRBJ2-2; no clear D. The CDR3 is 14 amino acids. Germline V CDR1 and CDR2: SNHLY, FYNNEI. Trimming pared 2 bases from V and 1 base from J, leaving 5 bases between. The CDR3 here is CASSELRNTGELFF. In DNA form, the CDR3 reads TGTGCCAGCAGTGAACTCAGGAACACCGGGGAGCTGTTTTTT.

CDR3 DNA sequence: TGTGCCAGTAGTATAGTATCCAGGTTTAATGAAAAACTGTTTTTT. Encoded protein: CASSIVSRFNEKLFF. This chain uses TRBV19 with TRBJ1-4; the D is unclear. Trimming pared 1 base from V and 4 bases from J, leaving 10 bases between. CDR3 length: 15 amino acids. Germline CDR1 and CDR2: LNHDA and SQIVND (reference sequence). The full variable domain, its missing parts supplied by reference TRBV19 and TRBJ1-4, is DGGITQSPKYLFRKEGQNVTLSCEQNLNHDAMYWYRQDPGQGLRLIYYSQIVNDFQKGDIAEGYSVSREKKESFPLTVTSAQKNPTAFYLCASSIVSRFNEKLFFGSGTQLSVL.